Each of the 21 T cell receptor beta chains below was sequenced from the same sample in a study of T cells in Graves' hyperthyroidism and ophthalmopathy. The investigators amplified TCR beta CDR3 regions from RNA transcripts. A first-round RT-PCR of the TCR CDR3 used the HTBI primer set. One entry per CDR3 protein, called by TCRdb with MiXCR from the multiplex PCR reads. This repertoire shows about 520,000 distinct CDR3 sequences, less than 25% found once; its top ten account for around 10%. The sample was blood. The receptor set was obtained from a woman younger than 45 with Graves' ophthalmopathy.

About this clonotype: This may be a read error, as it is one base from a much larger clone. J is TRBJ1-1 and V is TRBV12-3 or TRBV12-4; D is perhaps TRBD1 (5 bases). This CDR3 spans 14 amino acids. DNA for the CDR3: TGTGCCTGCAGTTTTGGGGGGGTTGGCACTGAAGCTTTCTTT. Translation gives CACSFGGVGTEAFF.

This clonotype occurred many times. This chain links TRBV12-3 or TRBV12-4 with TRBJ1-2; 8 bases align to TRBD1. The CDR3 length is 11 residues. V lost 5 bases and J lost 14; bases outside the gene matches: 7. DNA of the CDR3: TGTGCCAGCAGTACGCAGACAGGGGCTACCTTC. Translated: CASSTQTGATF.

V gene TRBV7-9 combines with J gene TRBJ1-2; D possibly corresponds to TRBD1 (5 bases). V was shortened by 3 bases and J by 6 bases, with 11 bases between the two germline ends. Germline V lookup: CDR1 SEHNR, CDR2 FQNEAQ (reference sequence). This CDR3 contains 13 residues. In DNA, the CDR3 is TGTGCCAGCAGCTTGGGGGAAGGACATGGCTACACCTTC. Amino acid sequence: CASSLGEGHGYTF.

The chain uses TRBV12-3 or TRBV12-4 and TRBJ1-2, with a possible D match to TRBD1 (5 bases). The CDR3 runs 15 residues. The germline V and J ends were trimmed by 6 bases and 4 bases, with 18 bases remaining between them. CDR3 nucleotide sequence: TGTGCCAGCAGCTCCGCGGGGGAAAGGTCCTATGGCTACACCTTC. Residues: CASSSAGERSYGYTF.

This clonotype was found many times. V is TRBV28 and J is TRBJ2-5, with 7 bases fitting TRBD1. Trimming at V came to 4 bases and at J to 4 bases, leaving 3 bases not matched to a gene. CDR1 and CDR2 from the germline V gene are MDHEN and SYDVKM. CDR3 size: 13 residues. This CDR3 is CASSSRGPETQYF. Here the CDR3 DNA reads TGTGCCAGCAGTTCAAGGGGGCCAGAGACCCAGTACTTC.

This clonotype was seen ten or more times. CDR3 in amino acids: CASSSPGAKNIQYF. The CDR3 region has the DNA TGTGCCAGTAGTAGCCCGGGAGCCAAAAACATTCAGTACTTC. The J gene is TRBJ2-4, the V gene TRBV19; D ambiguous. V shed 4 bases and J shed 0 bases, with 7 bases lying between them. Germline V gives CDR1 LNHDA, CDR2 SQIVND (reference sequence). The CDR3 consists of 14 residues.

Many counts were recorded for this clonotype. V gene TRBV20-1 combines with J gene TRBJ2-7; a weak D match, TRBD1 (6 bases). The CDR3 sequence is 13 residues long. Germline CDR1 is DFQATT and CDR2 is SNEGSKA (reference sequence). Trimming took off 6 bases at V and 5 bases at J, with 17 bases between the two ends. CDR3 residues: CSATQGSRDEQYF. The CDR3 nucleotides read TGCAGTGCAACACAGGGATCAAGGGACGAGCAGTACTTC.

This clonotype was counted between two and nine times. The rearrangement uses TRBV20-1 and TRBJ2-7; 16 bases are shared with TRBD2. The trim removed 2 bases at V and 3 bases at J, leaving 7 bases unmatched. CDR3 size: 17 residues. Germline V gives CDR1 DFQATT, CDR2 SNEGSKA (reference sequence). CDR3 bases: TGCAGTGCTAGACCGGGGACTAGCGGGAGGGCCTACTACGAGCAGTACTTC. Protein: CSARPGTSGRAYYEQYF.

Ten or more counts support this clonotype. V gene TRBV29-1 combines with J gene TRBJ1-2, with a possible D match to TRBD1 (6 bases). Germline-derived CDR1 and CDR2 are SQVTM and ANQGSEA. CDR3 length equals 12 residues. V shed 7 bases and J shed 2 bases, with 11 bases lying between them. CDR3 sequence reads: CSESRGNYGYTF. CDR3 nucleotide sequence: TGCAGCGAGAGCAGGGGAAACTATGGCTACACCTTC.

This rearrangement joins TRBV6-1 to TRBJ1-6; 7 nucleotides line up with TRBD1. This CDR3 comprises 14 residues. Per the germline V gene, CDR1 is MNHNS and CDR2 is SASEGT. J gave up 10 bases and V 5 bases, and 8 bases lay outside the gene matches. CDR3 protein: CASSPKGAWSPLHF. Written as DNA, the CDR3 is TGTGCCAGCAGTCCAAAGGGGGCTTGGTCACCCCTCCACTTT.

The chain carries TRBV15 and TRBJ2-5, with D perhaps matching TRBD2 (5 bases). CDR3 length: 15 amino acids. Germline lookup yields CDR1 LNHNV and CDR2 YYDKDF (reference sequence). Trimming took off 7 bases at V and 5 bases at J, with 20 bases between the two ends. The CDR3 spells CATTRSLSGPETQYF. The CDR3, as DNA: TGTGCCACCACCCGTTCGTTGAGCGGTCCGGAGACCCAGTACTTC. The whole variable domain, remainder taken from reference TRBV15 and TRBJ2-5, is DAMVIQNPRYQVTQFGKPVTLSCSQTLNHNVMYWYQQKSSQAPKLLFHYYDKDFNNEADTPDNFQSRRPNTSFCFLDIRSPGLGDTAMYLCATTRSLSGPETQYFGPGTRLLVL.

The genes are TRBV5-1 and TRBJ1-1; weak D call: TRBD1 (5 bases). CDR3 length: 17 residues. The germline V gene has CDR1 SGHRS and CDR2 YFSETQ. V shed 2 bases and J shed 1 base, with 18 bases lying between them. The CDR3 loop reads CASSFRTREAGNTEAFF. CDR3 nucleotide sequence: TGCGCCAGCAGCTTCAGGACACGGGAGGCAGGGAACACTGAAGCTTTCTTT.

The rearrangement links TRBV30 to TRBJ2-7; D is unresolved. Trimming took off 5 bases at V and 0 bases at J, with 14 bases between the two ends. Germline assignment: CDR1 GTSNPN and CDR2 SVGIG (reference sequence). The CDR3 has 14 residues. Here the CDR3 reads CAWGSEPSSYEQYF. The CDR3 nucleotides read TGTGCCTGGGGGTCGGAACCAAGCTCCTACGAGCAGTACTTC.

This clonotype was recorded many times. This chain joins TRBV20-1 and TRBJ2-7, with 8 nucleotides matching TRBD2. The trim removed 5 bases at V and 2 bases at J, leaving 11 bases unmatched. Germline V lookup: CDR1 DFQATT, CDR2 SNEGSKA (reference sequence). There are 15 residues in the CDR3. The CDR3 here is CSARSAGGGAYEQYF. For the CDR3, the DNA is TGCAGTGCTCGGTCCGCGGGGGGAGGCGCCTACGAGCAGTACTTC.

At least ten counts were recorded for this clonotype. This sequence joins TRBV10-2 and TRBJ1-1; D not resolved. From germline, CDR1 is WSHSY and CDR2 SAAADI. The CDR3 runs to 13 residues. V dropped 7 bases and J dropped 1 base, with 10 bases sitting between them. The DNA of the CDR3 is TGCGCCAGCATCTTGGGCCCGAACACTGAAGCTTTCTTT. Protein: CASILGPNTEAFF.

V is TRBV10-2 and J is TRBJ2-4, with no clear D. This CDR3 spans 12 amino acids. The V and J ends lost 7 bases and 6 bases respectively, with 10 bases between them. Looked up from germline, CDR1 is WSHSY and CDR2 is SAAADI. This chain's CDR3 is CASTEVGNIQYF. The CDR3 DNA reads as TGCGCCAGCACCGAGGTCGGAAACATTCAGTACTTC.

The rearrangement joins TRBV19 to TRBJ1-2, with 7 bases that match TRBD1. Germline assignment: CDR1 LNHDA and CDR2 SQIVND (reference sequence). Trimming at V came to 5 bases and at J to 6 bases, leaving 12 bases not matched to a gene. The CDR3 consists of 15 residues. CDR3 in amino acids: CASSPETGTIDGYTF. In DNA, the CDR3 is TGTGCCAGTAGTCCCGAGACAGGGACCATCGATGGCTACACCTTC.

A remark on this clonotype: A much larger clone differs by one base, so this may be a read error. The conserved closing phenylalanine or tryptophan is absent in this CDR3, likely reflecting a read error. The J gene is TRBJ1-2, the V gene TRBV12-3 or TRBV12-4, with TRBD1 as a possible D gene (5 bases). The CDR3 extends over 14 amino acids. Trimming stripped 4 bases from V and 6 bases from J, with 15 bases between. The CDR3 sequence is CASSSNLGLNGYTS. CDR3 DNA: TGTGCCAGCAGTTCCAACCTGGGACTGAATGGCTACACCTCC.

This clonotype was recorded many times. V gene TRBV7-9 combines with J gene TRBJ2-7; the match to TRBD1 covers 7 bases. Per germline, CDR1 SEHNR and CDR2 FQNEAQ (reference sequence). CDR3 length: 14 amino acids. V lost 3 bases, J lost 2 bases, and 4 bases stayed unmatched. CDR3 in amino acids: CASSFSQGTYEQYF. The CDR3, as DNA: TGTGCCAGCAGCTTTTCACAGGGGACCTACGAGCAGTACTTC.

This clonotype has more than one count but fewer than ten. A read error is possible here, since a much larger clone lies one base away. The chain couples TRBV6-1 to TRBJ2-5; unclear D gene. Germline CDR1 MNHNS, CDR2 SASEGT. The CDR3 is made up of 12 amino acids. V lost 4 bases, J lost 4 bases, and 7 bases lay in between. In DNA form, the CDR3 reads TGTGCCAGCAGTGGGATTGGAGAGACCCAGTACTTC. Amino acids: CASSGIGETQYF.

A few counts support this clonotype. J is TRBJ1-6 and V is TRBV6-1, with D perhaps TRBD1 (5 bases). The V end lost 3 bases, the J end lost 6 bases, and 15 bases lay between the germline ends. This CDR3 spans 16 amino acids. CDR1 is MNHNS, CDR2 SASEGT, per germline. CDR3 amino acids: CASSEQLPGLNSPLHF. The CDR3 DNA reads as TGTGCCAGCAGTGAGCAATTGCCGGGACTTAATTCACCCCTCCACTTT.